This T cell receptor (beta chain) was observed in a study of response to subunit inactivated influenza vaccine. Study-wide results and caveats: Few additional T cells are recruited per seasonal influenza vaccination, authors suggested.

As to this clonotype: The antigen remains undetermined.

Each CDR3 protein is one row after TCRdb ran MiXCR on the RT-PCR reads. The data contain 500,000 to 650,000 distinct CDR3 sequences, roughly 8.2% of them singletons. V trimming: 2 bases; J trimming: 1 base; junction bases outside the gene matches: 4. Germline CDR1 MNHEY, CDR2 SVGAGI. The CDR3 totals 16 residues. V and J are TRBV6-5 and TRBJ2-3, with TRBD1 identical over 9 bases. This TCR was recovered from a man between 50 and 70 years old who received an inactivated influenza vaccine. Sample: PBMCs from blood, taken around 2 years after vaccination. The CDR3 spells CASSYRWTGGTDTQYF. The DNA of the CDR3 is TGTGCCAGCAGTTACCGGTGGACAGGGGGCACAGATACGCAGTATTTT.